Included here is one T cell receptor beta chain sequence, with context. This receptor's antigen is unknown. Base qualities are not at hand, and no much larger clone is one base apart. The sample comes from a study of Ad26.COV2.S vaccination and SARS-CoV-2 variants (dated by TCRdb to 2020 to 2023). Background for the entire study: TCRbeta repertoire sequencing was used to assess the specificity and breadth of SARS-CoV-2-reactive T cell receptors after Ad26.COV2.S vaccination. A total of roughly 32 samples were included in the TCR-sequenced set, comprising roughly 19 Ad26.COV2.S vaccine recipients, 5 placebo recipients and 8 SARS-CoV-2 convalescent individuals.

TCRbeta CDR3 regions were sequenced with the immunoSEQ Assay. After extraction, genomic DNA underwent amplification by bias-controlled multiplex PCR, followed by high-throughput sequencing. Processing in the source paper ran as follows. To quantify the absolute abundance of each unique TCRbeta CDR3 region, sequences were collapsed and filtered. Usable DNA was measured by amplifying reference genes present in all nucleated cells, and TCRbeta template counts were normalized to that usable DNA to estimate T cell fraction. Repertoire TCRs were annotated as SARS-CoV-2-specific when V gene, CDR3 amino acid sequence and J gene were exactly matched to a known reactive TCR set. The reference SARS-CoV-2 TCR set was derived from MIRA and filtered for enrichment in COVID-19-positive ImmuneCODE repertoires, a step that removed public or cross-reactive TCRs. Using the MIRA antigens, annotated TCRs were further analysed by specific ORF or by position within an ORF. Breadth was defined as annotated unique rearrangements over total unique productive rearrangements; depth was the summed frequency of those rearrangements. Group comparisons of TCR breadth used two-sided Wilcoxon rank-sum tests. This is the immuneACCESS table as TCRdb keeps it, with only in-frame sequences that have V and J called. A part of the clones is gone; compared with another copy, unresolved V genes explain less than half, and the rest is unexplained. The V and J calls and clone size were taken over from that table, and D and trimming were inferred from the DNA. The sample table holds roughly 92,000 clones, of which less than 85% were seen once. Clones ranked in the top ten supply about a sixth of the sample.

What the time point label conveys for this sample: individuals recovered from natural SARS-CoV-2 infection. The full study reports these points: Non-spike TCR breadth was comparable between vaccine and placebo recipients, consistent with the vaccine containing only spike. After vaccination, spike-specific CD8+ and CD4+ T cell responses were reported to show substantial breadth. Ad26.COV2.S recipients had higher spike-specific TCR breadth than placebo recipients (P = 0.0014). It was noted by the authors that total T cell responses may have been underestimated by the TCR breadth and depth analyses.

The germline V gene gives CDR1 as SGHRS and CDR2 as YFSETQ. Unmatched junction bases come to 8, with V trimmed by 0 bases and J by 9 bases. Spanning cysteine to phenylalanine, the CDR3 consists of 16 amino acids. CDR3 DNA is the only sequence kept; it has 48 bases, read in frame from the first base. The rearranged segments are TRBV5-1 and TRBJ2-1; TRBD2 lines up with 11 middle nucleotides. The sequence derives from a human donor who had recovered from COVID-19. The material was peripheral blood, obtained after recovery from COVID-19. In nucleotides, the sequence is TGCGCCAGCAGCTTGGCCTCTAGCGGGAGGAGGGGTGAGCAGTTCTTC. This translates into CASSLASSGRRGEQFF.